Listed here is a single T cell receptor beta chain. Sequenced by immunoSEQ multiplex PCR; TCRdb stores in-frame clones only, minus some. The sample records 200,000 or so clones, 88% being singletons. Each participant's cohort was designated according to participant-reported clinical history. This record belongs to a study of blood T cell repertoires in COVID-19. At the level of the study: Samples of COVID-19 (acute and convalescent) were obtained from the United States, Italy and Spain.

The CDR3 has 15 residues. The germline V gene has CDR1 SGHAT and CDR2 FQNNGV. Trimming removed 1 base from V and 0 bases from J, with 8 bases in between. J is TRBJ2-3 and V is TRBV11-2; D possibly corresponds to TRBD2 (6 bases). The sequence came from a woman younger than 45 who had recovered from COVID-19. Source material: PBMCs or T cells enriched from blood (not recorded which). CDR3 sequence: CASSLGGASTDTQYF. The CDR3 nucleotides read TGTGCCAGCAGCTTAGGCGGGGCGAGCACAGATACGCAGTATTTT.